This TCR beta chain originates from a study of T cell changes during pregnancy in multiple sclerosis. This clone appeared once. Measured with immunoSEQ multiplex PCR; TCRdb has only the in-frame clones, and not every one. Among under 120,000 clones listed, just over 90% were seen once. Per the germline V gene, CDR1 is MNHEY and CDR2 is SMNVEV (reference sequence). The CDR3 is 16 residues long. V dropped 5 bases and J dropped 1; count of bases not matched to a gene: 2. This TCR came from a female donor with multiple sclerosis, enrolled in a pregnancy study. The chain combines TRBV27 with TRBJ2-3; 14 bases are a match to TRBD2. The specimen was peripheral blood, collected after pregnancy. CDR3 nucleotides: TGTGCCAGCAGTGGGACTAGCGGGGGACGCACAGATACGCAGTATTTT. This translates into CASSGTSGGRTDTQYF.